This TCR beta chain was obtained from a study of chemoradiotherapy in HPV16-positive cancers. Across the whole study: Candidate HPV-specific clones and shared TCR motifs came from two HPV16-positive patients.

V was cut by 8 bases and J by 0 bases, with 11 bases left in between. The CDR3 covers 13 residues. Germline assignment: CDR1 MGHRA and CDR2 YSYEKL. Over chemoradiotherapy, repertoires were sampled more than once. To note about this clone: What it recognizes is unknown.

The study's findings and limits: Non-HPV-specific T cells did not expand in tumors during treatment, whereas candidate HPV-specific clones and E7-related motifs did.

The assay was immunoSEQ multiplex PCR, and TCRdb's table has in-frame clones only and misses some. The sample includes about 8,100 clones, less than 85% seen only once; the top ten take around 21%. The gene calls are TRBV4-1 and TRBJ2-7, with D possibly TRBD1 on 5 matching bases. The sample was taken from a patient who underwent chemoradiotherapy. This receptor was obtained from a human donor with HPV-associated anogenital cancer. CDR3 sequence: CASSQGRSYEQYF. CDR3 coding DNA: TGCGCCAGCTCGCAGGGCCGCTCCTACGAGCAGTACTTC.